Each of the 11 T cell receptor beta chains below was sequenced from the same sample in a study of blood T cell repertoires in COVID-19. Sequenced by immunoSEQ multiplex PCR; TCRdb stores in-frame clones only, minus some. The sample has 200,000 to 250,000 clones, approximately 86% seen once. Sample: peripheral blood. These receptor sequences come from a young man with active or convalescent COVID-19.

This clone was observed once. V gene TRBV2 combines with J gene TRBJ2-5, with 13 bases lining up with TRBD2. J was trimmed by 5 bases and V by 2 bases; bases with no gene match: 11. The CDR3 has 18 amino acids. Looked up from germline, CDR1 is SNHLY and CDR2 is FYNNEI. The CDR3 is CASSEFQYGLAGAETQYF. As DNA, the CDR3 is TGTGCCAGCAGTGAATTCCAATATGGACTAGCGGGAGCGGAGACCCAGTACTTC.

The chain is built from TRBV27 and TRBJ2-1; perhaps TRBD2 as D (6 bases). V lost 3 bases and J 2 bases, leaving 14 bases between the germline ends. Germline CDR1 and CDR2: MNHEY and SMNVEV (reference sequence). The CDR3 loop spans 16 amino acids. The CDR3 sequence: CASSFFGSGTYNEQFF. The DNA for the CDR3 is TGTGCCAGCAGTTTCTTCGGGAGTGGGACCTACAATGAGCAGTTCTTC.

The chain combines TRBV24-1 with TRBJ2-1, with 11 bases that match TRBD1. The trim removed 2 bases at V and 7 bases at J, leaving 6 bases unmatched. The length of the CDR3 is 16 residues. The V gene's germline CDR1 is KGHDR and CDR2 SFDVKD. CDR3 loop: CATSDSTGQGVNEQFF. In DNA form, the CDR3 reads TGTGCCACCAGTGATTCGACGGGACAGGGGGTAAATGAGCAGTTCTTC.

CDR3 region: CASSQDSGARRAEAFF. CDR3 in DNA: TGCGCCAGCAGCCAAGATAGCGGGGCCCGCAGGGCTGAAGCTTTCTTT. The chain has TRBV4-1 and TRBJ1-1, with D perhaps matching TRBD1 (5 bases). Germline CDR1 and CDR2: MGHRA and YSYEKL. The ends were cut back, 0 bases at V and 6 bases at J, with 17 bases in the middle. CDR3 length: 16 amino acids.

V and J are TRBV27 and TRBJ2-5; 10 bases agree with TRBD2. Germline values: CDR1 MNHEY, CDR2 SMNVEV (reference sequence). The V segment lost 5 bases and the J segment 5 bases; nucleotides outside the gene matches: 20. This CDR3 contains 19 residues. The CDR3 DNA follows: TGTGCCAGCAGTCAGACGCGGGGTAGCGGGAGGAGTATGGGGGAGACCCAGTACTTC. Translated, it gives CASSQTRGSGRSMGETQYF.

The chain links TRBV6-5 to TRBJ2-1; 10 bases match TRBD2. The J segment lost 5 bases and the V segment lost 3 bases, leaving 4 bases of the junction unmatched. This CDR3 has 15 amino acids. Germline-derived CDR1 and CDR2 are MNHEY and SVGAGI. In DNA, the CDR3 is TGTGCCAGCAGTTATTCGGGACTAGCGAACAATGAGCAGTTCTTC. Residues: CASSYSGLANNEQFF.

The V gene is TRBV30, the J gene TRBJ1-4; 9 nucleotides agree with TRBD1. Germline CDR1 and CDR2: GTSNPN and SVGIG (reference sequence). This CDR3 is 15 amino acids long. Unmatched junction bases numbered 8, after V lost 1 base and J lost 8 bases. The CDR3 region has the DNA TGTGCCTGGAGTGCACCAACAGGGGGCGCCGAAAAACTGTTTTTT. Residues: CAWSAPTGGAEKLFF.

This sequence joins TRBV27 and TRBJ2-5; D may be TRBD2 (5 bases). CDR3 length: 13 residues. Trimming pared 2 bases from V and 5 bases from J, leaving 9 bases between. Germline V lookup: CDR1 MNHEY, CDR2 SMNVEV (reference sequence). Written as DNA, the CDR3 is TGTGCCAGCAGTTTAAGTCGGAGGGAGACCCAGTACTTC. Translating gives CASSLSRRETQYF.

The chain links TRBV27 to TRBJ2-5, with a possible D match to TRBD2 (6 bases). The V gene's germline CDR1 is MNHEY and CDR2 SMNVEV (reference sequence). V lost 5 bases to trimming and J lost 4 bases, with 17 bases between them. The CDR3 is 15 amino acids. CDR3 sequence: CASSGGFGTRETQYF. The CDR3 region has the DNA TGTGCCAGCAGTGGGGGGTTTGGAACCCGAGAGACCCAGTACTTC.

The rearrangement joins TRBV29-1 to TRBJ2-3; the D is unclear. CDR3 length: 13 residues. Germline values: CDR1 SQVTM, CDR2 ANQGSEA. The ends were cut back, 4 bases at V and 2 bases at J, with 10 bases in the middle. CDR3 DNA: TGCAGCGTTGGTCCCGGGTCCACAGATACGCAGTATTTT. This translates into CSVGPGSTDTQYF.

This chain uses TRBV19 with TRBJ1-1; 9 bases are a match to TRBD1. Per the germline V gene, CDR1 is LNHDA and CDR2 is SQIVND (reference sequence). The ends lost 7 bases at V and 8 bases at J; junction bases unmatched: 5. CDR3 size: 12 residues. The CDR3 DNA reads as TGTGCCAGTACCCCCGGGACAGGGGAAGCTTTCTTT. It translates to CASTPGTGEAFF.